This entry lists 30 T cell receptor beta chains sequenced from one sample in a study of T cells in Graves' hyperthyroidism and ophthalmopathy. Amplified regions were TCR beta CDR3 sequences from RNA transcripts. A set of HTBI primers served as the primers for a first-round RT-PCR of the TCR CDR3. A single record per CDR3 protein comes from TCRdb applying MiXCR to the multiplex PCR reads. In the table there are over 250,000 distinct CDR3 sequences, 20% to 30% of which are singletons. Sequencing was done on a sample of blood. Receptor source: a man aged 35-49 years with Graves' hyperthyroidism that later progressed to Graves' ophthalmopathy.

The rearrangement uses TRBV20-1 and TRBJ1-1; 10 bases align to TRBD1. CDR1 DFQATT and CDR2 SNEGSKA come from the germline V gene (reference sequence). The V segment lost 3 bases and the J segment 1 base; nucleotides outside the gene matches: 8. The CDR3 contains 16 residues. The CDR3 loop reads CSARVPTGGKNTEAFF. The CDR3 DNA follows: TGCAGTGCTAGGGTTCCGACAGGGGGCAAGAACACTGAAGCTTTCTTT.

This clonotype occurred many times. The CDR3 sequence: CASSLFREALNLPFETQYF. DNA of the CDR3: TGTGCCAGCAGTTTATTCCGGGAGGCCCTTAACCTGCCATTCGAGACCCAGTACTTC. The chain combines TRBV28 with TRBJ2-5; 7 bases line up with TRBD2. Germline assignment: CDR1 MDHEN and CDR2 SYDVKM. The CDR3 has 19 residues. V shed 1 base and J 5 bases; nucleotides not matched to a gene: 19.

CDR3 nucleotide sequence: TGTGCCAGCAGCTGGGAGCGGGAATTCGGGGAGACCCAGTACTTC. It translates to CASSWEREFGETQYF. This chain links TRBV7-9 with TRBJ2-5; 7 bases line up with TRBD2. Germline CDR1 SEHNR, CDR2 FQNEAQ (reference sequence). The V and J ends lost 4 bases and 5 bases, in that order; junction bases with no gene match: 10. This CDR3 region has 15 residues.

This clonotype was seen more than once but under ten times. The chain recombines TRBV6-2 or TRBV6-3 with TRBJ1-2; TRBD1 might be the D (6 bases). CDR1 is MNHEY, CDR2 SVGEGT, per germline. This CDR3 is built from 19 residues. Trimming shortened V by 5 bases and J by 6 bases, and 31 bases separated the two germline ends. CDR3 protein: CASSPRTDRYPMERHGYTF. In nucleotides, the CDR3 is TGTGCCAGCAGTCCCCGGACAGACCGATACCCCATGGAGCGTCATGGCTACACCTTC.

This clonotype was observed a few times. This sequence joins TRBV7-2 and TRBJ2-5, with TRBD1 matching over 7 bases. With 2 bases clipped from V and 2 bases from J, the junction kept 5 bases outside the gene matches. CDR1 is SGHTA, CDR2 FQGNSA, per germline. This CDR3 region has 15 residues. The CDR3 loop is CASSLRQGGQETQYF. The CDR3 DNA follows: TGTGCCAGCAGCTTAAGACAGGGTGGGCAAGAGACCCAGTACTTC.

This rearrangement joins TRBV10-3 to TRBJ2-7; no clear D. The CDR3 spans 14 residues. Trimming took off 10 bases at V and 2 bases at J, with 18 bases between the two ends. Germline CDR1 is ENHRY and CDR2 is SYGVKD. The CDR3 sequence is CASGDNPVPYEQYF. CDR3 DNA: TGTGCCAGCGGAGACAACCCTGTCCCCTACGAGCAGTACTTC.

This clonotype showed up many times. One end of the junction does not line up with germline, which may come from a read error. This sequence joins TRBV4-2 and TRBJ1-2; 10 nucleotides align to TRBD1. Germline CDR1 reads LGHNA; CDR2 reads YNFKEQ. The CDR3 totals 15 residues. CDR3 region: CARSQETGQGEGYTF. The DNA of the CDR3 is TGTGCCCGCAGCCAAGAAACAGGACAGGGGGAGGGCTACACCTTC.

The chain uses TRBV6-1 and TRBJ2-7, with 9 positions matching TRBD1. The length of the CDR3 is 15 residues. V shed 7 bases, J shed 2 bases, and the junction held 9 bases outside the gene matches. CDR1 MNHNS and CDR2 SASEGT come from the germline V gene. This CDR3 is CASKGDRVSTYEQYF. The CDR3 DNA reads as TGTGCCAGCAAGGGGGACAGGGTGAGCACCTACGAGCAGTACTTC.

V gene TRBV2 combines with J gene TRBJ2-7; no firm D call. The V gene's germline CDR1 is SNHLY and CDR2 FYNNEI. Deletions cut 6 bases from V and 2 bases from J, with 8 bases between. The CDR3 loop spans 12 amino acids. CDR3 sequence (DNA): TGTGCCAGCAGGCCTAGGCCCTACGAGCAGTACTTC. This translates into CASRPRPYEQYF.

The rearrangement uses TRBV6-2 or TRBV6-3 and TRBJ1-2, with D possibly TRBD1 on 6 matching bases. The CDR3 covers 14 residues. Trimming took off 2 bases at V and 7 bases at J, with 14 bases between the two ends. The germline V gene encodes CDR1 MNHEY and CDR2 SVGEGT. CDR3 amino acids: CASSYTRTAAGYTF. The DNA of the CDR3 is TGTGCCAGCAGTTACACGAGGACAGCTGCTGGCTACACCTTC.

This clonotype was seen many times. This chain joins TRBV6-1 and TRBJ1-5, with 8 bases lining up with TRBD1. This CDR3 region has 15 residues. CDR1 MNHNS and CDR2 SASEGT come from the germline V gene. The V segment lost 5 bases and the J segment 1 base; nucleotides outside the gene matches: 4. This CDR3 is CASSKTGESNQPQHF. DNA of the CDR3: TGTGCCAGCAGTAAGACAGGGGAGAGCAATCAGCCCCAGCATTTT.

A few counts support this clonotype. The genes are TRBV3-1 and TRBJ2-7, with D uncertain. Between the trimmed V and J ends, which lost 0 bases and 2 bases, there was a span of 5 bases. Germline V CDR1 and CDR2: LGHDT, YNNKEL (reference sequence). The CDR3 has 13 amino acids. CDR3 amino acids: CASSQDPTYEQYF. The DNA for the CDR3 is TGTGCCAGCAGCCAAGATCCAACCTACGAGCAGTACTTC.

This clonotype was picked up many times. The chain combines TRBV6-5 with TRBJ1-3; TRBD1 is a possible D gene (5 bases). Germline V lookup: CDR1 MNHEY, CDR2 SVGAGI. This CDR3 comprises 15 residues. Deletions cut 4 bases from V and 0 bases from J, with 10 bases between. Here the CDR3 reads CASSSLQGSGNTIYF. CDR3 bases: TGTGCCAGCAGTTCCCTTCAGGGCTCTGGAAACACCATATATTTT.

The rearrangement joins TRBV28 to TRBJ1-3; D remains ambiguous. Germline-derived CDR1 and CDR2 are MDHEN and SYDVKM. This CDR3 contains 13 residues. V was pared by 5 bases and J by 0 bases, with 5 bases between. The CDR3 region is CASSTFSGNTIYF. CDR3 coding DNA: TGTGCCAGCAGTACATTCTCTGGAAACACCATATATTTT.

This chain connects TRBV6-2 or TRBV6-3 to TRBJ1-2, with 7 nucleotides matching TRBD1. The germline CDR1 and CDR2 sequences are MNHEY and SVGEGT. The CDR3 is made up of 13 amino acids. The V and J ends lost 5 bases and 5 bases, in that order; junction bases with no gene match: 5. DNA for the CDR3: TGTGCCAGCAGTCCTCCGGGACAGTATGGCTACACCTTC. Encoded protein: CASSPPGQYGYTF.

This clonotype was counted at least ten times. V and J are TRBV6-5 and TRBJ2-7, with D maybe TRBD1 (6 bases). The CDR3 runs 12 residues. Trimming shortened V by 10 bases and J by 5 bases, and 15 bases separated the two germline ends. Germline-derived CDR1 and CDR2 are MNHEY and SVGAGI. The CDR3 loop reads CATNRVVDEQYF. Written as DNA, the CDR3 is TGTGCCACCAACAGGGTAGTTGACGAGCAGTACTTC.

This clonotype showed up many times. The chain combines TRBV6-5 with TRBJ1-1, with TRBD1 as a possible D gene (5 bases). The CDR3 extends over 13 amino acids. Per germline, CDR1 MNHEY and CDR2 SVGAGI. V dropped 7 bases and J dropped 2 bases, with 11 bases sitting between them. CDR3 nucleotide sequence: TGTGCCAGCAAATTCAGGGTCAACACTGAAGCTTTCTTT. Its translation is CASKFRVNTEAFF.

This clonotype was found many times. The CDR3 loop is CASSTGLAGNIQYF. The DNA of the CDR3 is TGTGCCAGCAGTACCGGACTAGCGGGAAACATTCAGTACTTC. The V call is TRBV6-1, the J call TRBJ2-4, with TRBD2 identical over 11 bases. This CDR3 is built from 14 residues. Trimming cost V 5 bases and J 6 bases; bases outside gene matches: 3. Germline CDR1 reads MNHNS; CDR2 reads SASEGT.

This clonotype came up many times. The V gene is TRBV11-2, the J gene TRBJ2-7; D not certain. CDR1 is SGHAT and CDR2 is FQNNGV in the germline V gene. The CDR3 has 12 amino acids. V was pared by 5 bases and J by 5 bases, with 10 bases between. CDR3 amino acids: CASSPVFHEQYF. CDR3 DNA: TGTGCCAGCAGCCCCGTCTTCCACGAGCAGTACTTC.

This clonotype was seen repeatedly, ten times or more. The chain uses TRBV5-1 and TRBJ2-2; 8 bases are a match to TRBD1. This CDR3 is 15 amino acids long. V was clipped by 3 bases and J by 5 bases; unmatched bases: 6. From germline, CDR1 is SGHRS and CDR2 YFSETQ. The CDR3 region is CASSWGQEGTGELFF. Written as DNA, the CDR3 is TGCGCCAGCAGCTGGGGACAGGAGGGGACCGGGGAGCTGTTTTTT.

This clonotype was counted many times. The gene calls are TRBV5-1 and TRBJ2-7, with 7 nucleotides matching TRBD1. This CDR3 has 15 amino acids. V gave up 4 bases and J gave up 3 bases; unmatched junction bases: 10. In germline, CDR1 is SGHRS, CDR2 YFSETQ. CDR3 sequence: CASSEGARSLYEQYF. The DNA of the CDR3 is TGCGCCAGCAGCGAGGGGGCCCGTTCCCTCTACGAGCAGTACTTC.

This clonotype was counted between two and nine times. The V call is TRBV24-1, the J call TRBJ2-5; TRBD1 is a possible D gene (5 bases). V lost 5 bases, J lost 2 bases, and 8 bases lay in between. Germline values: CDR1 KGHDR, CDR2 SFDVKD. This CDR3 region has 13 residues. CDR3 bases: TGTGCCACCAGTGCGACAGTGCAAGAGACCCAGTACTTC. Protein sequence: CATSATVQETQYF.

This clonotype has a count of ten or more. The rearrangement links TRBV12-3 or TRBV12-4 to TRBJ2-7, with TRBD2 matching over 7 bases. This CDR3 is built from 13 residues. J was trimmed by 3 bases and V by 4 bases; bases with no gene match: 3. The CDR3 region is CASSWERDYEQYF. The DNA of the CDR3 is TGTGCCAGCAGTTGGGAGCGGGACTACGAGCAGTACTTC.

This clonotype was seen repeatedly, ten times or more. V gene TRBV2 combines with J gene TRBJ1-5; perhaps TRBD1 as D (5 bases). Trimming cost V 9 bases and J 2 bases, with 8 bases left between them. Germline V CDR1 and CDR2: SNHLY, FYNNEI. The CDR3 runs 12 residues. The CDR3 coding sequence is TGTGCCAGTGGGGCCGGCAATCAGCCCCAGCATTTT. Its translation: CASGAGNQPQHF.

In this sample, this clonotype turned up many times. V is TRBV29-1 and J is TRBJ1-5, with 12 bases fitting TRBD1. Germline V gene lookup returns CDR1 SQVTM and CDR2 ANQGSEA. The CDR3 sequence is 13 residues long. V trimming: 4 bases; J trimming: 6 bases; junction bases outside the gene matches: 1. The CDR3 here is CSVGDRGLQPQHF. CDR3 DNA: TGCAGCGTTGGGGACAGGGGGCTTCAGCCCCAGCATTTT. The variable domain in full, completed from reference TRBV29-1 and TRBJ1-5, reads SAVISQKPSRDICQRGTSLTIQCQVDSQVTMMFWYRQQPGQSLTLIATANQGSEATYESGFVIDKFPISRPNLTFSTLTVSNMSPEDSSIYLCSVGDRGLQPQHFGDGTRLSIL.

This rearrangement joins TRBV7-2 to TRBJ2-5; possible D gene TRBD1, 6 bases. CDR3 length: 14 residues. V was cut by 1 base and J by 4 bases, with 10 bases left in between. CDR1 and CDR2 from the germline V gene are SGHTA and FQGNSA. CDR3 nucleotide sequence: TGTGCCAGCAGCTTAGACAGAGGGGGAGAGACCCAGTACTTC. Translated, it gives CASSLDRGGETQYF.

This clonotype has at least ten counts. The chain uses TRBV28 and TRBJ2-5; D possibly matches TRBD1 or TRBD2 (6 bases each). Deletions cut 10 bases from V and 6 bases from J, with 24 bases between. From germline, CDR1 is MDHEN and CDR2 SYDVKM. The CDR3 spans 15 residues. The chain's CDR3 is CATQGHGSLEKTQYF. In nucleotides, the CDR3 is TGTGCCACACAGGGTCACGGGAGTTTGGAAAAGACCCAGTACTTC.

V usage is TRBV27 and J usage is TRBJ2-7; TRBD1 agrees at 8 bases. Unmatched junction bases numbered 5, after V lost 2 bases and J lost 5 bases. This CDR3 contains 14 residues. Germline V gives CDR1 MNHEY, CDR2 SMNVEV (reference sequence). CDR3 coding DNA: TGTGCCAGCAGTTTAAGCCAGGGGGCGGACGAGCAGTACTTC. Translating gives CASSLSQGADEQYF.

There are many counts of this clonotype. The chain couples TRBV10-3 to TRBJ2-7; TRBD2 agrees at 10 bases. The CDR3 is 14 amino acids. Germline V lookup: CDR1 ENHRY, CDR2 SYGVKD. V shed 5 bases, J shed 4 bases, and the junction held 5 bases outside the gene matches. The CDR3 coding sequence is TGTGCCATCAGTACCGGGACTAGCGTATACGAGCAGTACTTC. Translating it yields CAISTGTSVYEQYF.

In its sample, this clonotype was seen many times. CDR3 region: CASSEVPDLGGTQYF. CDR3 DNA: TGTGCCAGCAGTGAGGTTCCAGACCTAGGTGGAACCCAGTACTTC. The chain joins TRBV6-1 to TRBJ2-5; D unresolved. The V gene lost 3 bases and the J gene lost 8 bases, with 19 bases spanning the gap. Per the germline V gene, CDR1 is MNHNS and CDR2 is SASEGT. This CDR3 is built from 15 residues.